The entry below describes one T cell receptor beta chain. Its antigen has not been determined. Base qualities are missing; no much larger clone stands one base away. The data derive from a study of Ad26.COV2.S vaccination and SARS-CoV-2 variants (dated by TCRdb to the early 2020s). General notes on the study: Donors in the vaccine arm were drawn from COV1001, a phase I-IIa trial of Ad26.COV2.S in healthy adults that was multicentre, randomized, double-blind and placebo-controlled. TCRbeta repertoire sequencing served as the tool for gauging how specific and how broad the SARS-CoV-2-reactive T cell receptors were following Ad26.COV2.S vaccination. Investigators did not know the trial group allocation while performing experiments and assessing outcomes. The TCR-sequenced set comprised around 30 samples: some 19 Ad26.COV2.S vaccine recipients, 5 placebo recipients and 8 SARS-CoV-2 convalescent individuals. Ad26.COV2.S was administered intramuscularly at 5 x 10^10 or 1 x 10^11 viral particles, either as a single shot or as two shots given 56 days apart. Trial participants were randomized into five groups of five, in which low-dose or high-dose Ad26.COV2.S was given once or twice, or placebo was given on both occasions. Here is what the overall study found, with its caveats: Comparable non-spike TCR breadth was observed between vaccine and placebo recipients, consistent with only spike being contained in the vaccine. Substantial breadth of spike-specific CD8+ and CD4+ T cell responses was reported after vaccination. Spike-specific TCR breadth was higher in Ad26.COV2.S recipients than in placebo recipients (P = 0.0014). According to the authors, total T cell responses may have been underestimated by the TCR breadth and depth analyses. The study was not powered to compare responses between vaccine doses or regimens.

Including cysteine and phenylalanine, the CDR3 has 15 amino acids. The sequence is cut down to CDR3 DNA, 45 bases in frame from base 1. Unmatched junction bases come to 6, with V trimmed by 6 bases and J by 1 base. The germline V gene specifies SNHLY as CDR1 and FYNNEI as CDR2. The sample's treatment or condition label, in plain terms: some 19 received Ad26.COV2.S at low or high dose, single or two shots; 5 received placebo; per-sample allocation not given. Repertoires of vaccine and placebo recipients were sequenced from samples taken on day 63 after the first injection. Cohort 1b enrolled around 24 adults aged 18-55 years at a single site in Boston, USA, between 29 July and 7 August 2020. As a vaccine, Ad26.COV2.S was a replication-incompetent adenovirus type 26 vector that expressed a prefusion-stabilized SARS-CoV-2 spike protein derived from the original Wuhan strain. TCRbeta CDR3 regions were sequenced with the immunoSEQ Assay. After extraction, genomic DNA underwent amplification by bias-controlled multiplex PCR, followed by high-throughput sequencing. Processing in the source paper ran as follows. To quantify the absolute abundance of every unique TCRbeta CDR3 region, sequences were collapsed and filtered. Usable DNA was measured by amplifying reference genes present in all nucleated cells, and TCRbeta template counts were normalized to that usable DNA to estimate T cell fraction. Repertoire TCRs were annotated as SARS-CoV-2-specific when V gene, CDR3 amino acid sequence and J gene were exactly matched to a known reactive TCR set. The reference SARS-CoV-2 TCR set was obtained from MIRA and was filtered for enrichment in COVID-19-positive ImmuneCODE repertoires, whereby public or cross-reactive TCRs were removed. Based on the MIRA antigens, annotated TCRs were further analysed at the level of specific ORF or position within ORF. Breadth was defined as the number of annotated unique rearrangements divided by the total number of unique productive rearrangements, and depth was defined as the summed frequency of the annotated unique rearrangements. Two-sided Wilcoxon rank-sum tests were used to compare TCR breadth between groups. TCRdb provides this immuneACCESS table in a form limited to in-frame rearrangements. Some clones are lacking; in checked studies, under half of them reflect an unresolved V gene, and why the rest are absent is not known. That table furnishes V, J and clone size, whereas the DNA furnished D and trimming. This sample gives under 550,000 clones in total; about 93% of them show up just once. Clones ranked in the top ten supply roughly an eighth of the sample.

This receptor chain uses TRBV2 and TRBJ1-3; TRBD1 fits 7 bases in the junction. This clonotype was sampled from a person aged 18-60 years who received the Ad26.COV2.S COVID-19 vaccine or a placebo. The sample in question was peripheral blood, obtained in a trial of Ad26.COV2.S vaccine versus placebo. CDR3 sequence: CASSDRVESGNTIYF. The bases read TGTGCCAGCAGCGACAGGGTTGAATCTGGAAACACCATATATTTT.